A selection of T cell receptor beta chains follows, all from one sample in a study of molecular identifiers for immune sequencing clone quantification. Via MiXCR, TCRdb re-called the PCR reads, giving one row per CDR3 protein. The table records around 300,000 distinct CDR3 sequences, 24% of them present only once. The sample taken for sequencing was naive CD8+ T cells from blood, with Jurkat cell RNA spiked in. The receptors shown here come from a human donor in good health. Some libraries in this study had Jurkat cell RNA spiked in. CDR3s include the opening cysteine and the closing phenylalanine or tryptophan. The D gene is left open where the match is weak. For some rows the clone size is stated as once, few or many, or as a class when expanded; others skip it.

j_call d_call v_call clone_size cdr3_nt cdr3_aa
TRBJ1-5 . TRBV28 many TGTGCCAGCAGTCCAGTTTATAGCAATCAGCCCCAGCATTTT CASSPVYSNQPQHF
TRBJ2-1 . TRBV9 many TGTGCCAGCAGCGGGTCCCTCCACAGGGTTTCCCACAGTGAGCAGTTCTTC CASSGSLHRVSHSEQFF
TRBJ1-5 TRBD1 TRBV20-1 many TGCAGTGCTAGAGACCCCGGACAGGGGGCTGGCAATCAGCCCCAGCATTTT CSARDPGQGAGNQPQHF
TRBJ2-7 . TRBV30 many TGTGCCTGGAGTGCCGACTTGGGGGCTACCCCCTACGAGCAGTACTTC CAWSADLGATPYEQYF
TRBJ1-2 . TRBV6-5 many TGTGCCACTTCAACAGGAGCCTATGGCTACACCTTC CATSTGAYGYTF
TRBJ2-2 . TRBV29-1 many TGCAGCGTTGTGGAGGGGGCTGGGGAGCTGTTTTTT CSVVEGAGELFF
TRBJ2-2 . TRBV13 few TGTGCCAGCAGCTCCAACTCAGAACGCGGGGAGCTGTTTTTT CASSSNSERGELFF
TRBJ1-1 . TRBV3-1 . TGTGCCAGCAGCCAAGCAGGGTATGGAAACACTGAAGCTTTCTTT CASSQAGYGNTEAFF
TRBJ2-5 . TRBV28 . TGTGCCAGCAGTACCGACTCAGTCGGAGGGGAGCCCCAGTACTTC CASSTDSVGGEPQYF
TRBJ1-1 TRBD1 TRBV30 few TGTGCCTGGAGTGTAGGACAGGGGGCGAGATATGAAGCTTTCTTT CAWSVGQGARYEAFF
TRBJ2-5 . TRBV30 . TGTGCCTGGAGTGTATCGGGAGAGACCCAGTACTTC CAWSVSGETQYF
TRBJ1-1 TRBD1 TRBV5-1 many TGCGCCAGCAGCTTGGGACAGGGCCGAACTGAAGCTTTCTTT CASSLGQGRTEAFF
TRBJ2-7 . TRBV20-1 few TGCAGTGCCAGAGGTCCCCAGGAATACTACGAGCAGTACTTC CSARGPQEYYEQYF
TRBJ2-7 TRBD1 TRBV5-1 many TGCGCCAGCAGAAGAGAGGGGGCGAACGAGCAGTACTTC CASRREGANEQYF
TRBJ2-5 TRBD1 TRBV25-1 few TGTGCCAGCAGTGACCTAACAGGGGGCTTGGAGACCCAGTACTTC CASSDLTGGLETQYF
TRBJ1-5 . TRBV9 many TGTGCCAGCAGCTTAGGGGCCAGTAGCAATCAGCCCCAGCATTTT CASSLGASSNQPQHF
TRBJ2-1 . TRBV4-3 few TGCGCCAGCAGCCACCCTGCCGGCCCGAGGACACCGGAATCCCACAATGAGCAGTTCTTC CASSHPAGPRTPESHNEQFF
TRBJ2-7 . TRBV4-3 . TGCGCCCGCAGCCACGCCCAGGGGTACGCGCAGTACTTC CARSHAQGYAQYF
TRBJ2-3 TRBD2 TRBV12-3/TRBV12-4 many TGTGCCAGCAGTTTAGCGGGACTAGCGAGTGCAGATACGCAGTATTTT CASSLAGLASADTQYF
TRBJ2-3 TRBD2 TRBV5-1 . TGCGCCAGCCGCCAAACTAGCGGGAGTGTATGGAGCACAGATACGCAGTATTTT CASRQTSGSVWSTDTQYF
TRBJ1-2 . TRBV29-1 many TGCAGCGGGAGGGACATCTATGGCTACACCTTC CSGRDIYGYTF
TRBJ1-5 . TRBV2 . TGTGCCAGCAGTGATAGGAGTTATAGCAATCAGCCCCAGCATTTT CASSDRSYSNQPQHF
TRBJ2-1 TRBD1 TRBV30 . TGTTCCTGGAGGACAGGGGCCCCCTTTGAGCAGTTCTTC CSWRTGAPFEQFF
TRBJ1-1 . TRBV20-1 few TGCAGTGCCCCGGGTCAAGCTTTCTTT CSAPGQAFF
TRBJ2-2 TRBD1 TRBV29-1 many TGCAGCGTTGAGCTGGGACAGGGGATCGGGGAGCTGTTTTTT CSVELGQGIGELFF
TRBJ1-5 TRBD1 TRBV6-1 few TGTGCCAGCACCCAGGACAGGGGCCCTTATAGCAATCAGCCCCAGCATTTT CASTQDRGPYSNQPQHF
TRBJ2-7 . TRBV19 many TGTGCCAGTAGTATAGGAGGAGGAGCCTACGAGCAGTACTTC CASSIGGGAYEQYF
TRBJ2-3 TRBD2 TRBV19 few TGTGCCAGTAGCGTTAGCGGGGCCCGGGCAGATACGCAGTATTTT CASSVSGARADTQYF
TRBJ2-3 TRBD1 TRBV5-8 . TGTGCCAGCAGCTTGGGACAGGGGAAAGATACGCAGTATTTT CASSLGQGKDTQYF
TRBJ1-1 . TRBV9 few TGTGCCAGCAGCGTAGACAGCCAGAGGAACACTGAAGCTTTCTTT CASSVDSQRNTEAFF
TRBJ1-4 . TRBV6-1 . TGTGCCAGCAGTGAAGCCGACAGGAGAACCGAAAAACAGTTTTTT CASSEADRRTEKQFF
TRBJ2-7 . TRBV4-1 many TGCGCCAGCAGCCACGAAGGAAGGACCTCCAACGAGCAGTACTTC CASSHEGRTSNEQYF
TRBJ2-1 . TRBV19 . TGTGCCAGTAGTCCCTGGGGCATTGATTCCAACAATGAGCAGTTCTTC CASSPWGIDSNNEQFF
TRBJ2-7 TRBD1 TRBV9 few TGTGCCAGCAGCACCGGACAGGGGACAGTGTACGAGCAGTACTTC CASSTGQGTVYEQYF
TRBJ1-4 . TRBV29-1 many TGCAGCGTAGGGGAGGCTGCAACTAATGAAAAACTGTTTTTT CSVGEAATNEKLFF
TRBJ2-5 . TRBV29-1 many TGCAGCGTTGTCCCCGGGACATCACAAGAGACCCAGTACTTC CSVVPGTSQETQYF
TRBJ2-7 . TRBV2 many TGTGCCAGCGGGGGGAGCAGGGATGATTACGAGCAGTACTTC CASGGSRDDYEQYF
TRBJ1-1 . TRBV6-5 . TGTGCCAGCAGTTACTCGGTAGCCATGAACACTGAAGCTTTCTTT CASSYSVAMNTEAFF
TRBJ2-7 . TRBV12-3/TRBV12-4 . TGTGCCAGCAGTCTCGGGGCCCACGAGCAGTACTTC CASSLGAHEQYF
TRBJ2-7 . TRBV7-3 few TGTGCCAGCAGCCCGTGGGGAGGCGAGCAGTACTTC CASSPWGGEQYF
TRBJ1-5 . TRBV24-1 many TGTGCCACCAGTGTCCTTGGCGAGCAGGGATGGGGCAATCAGCCCCAGCATTTT CATSVLGEQGWGNQPQHF
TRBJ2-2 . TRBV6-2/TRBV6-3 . TGTGCCAGCAGCTATCTCCTGCCCGGGGAGCTGTTTTTT CASSYLLPGELFF
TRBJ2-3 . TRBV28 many TGTGCCAGCAGTTTTGGGCGGAGCACAGATACGCAGTATTTT CASSFGRSTDTQYF
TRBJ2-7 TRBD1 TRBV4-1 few TGCGCCAGCAGCCTTGGGACAGCCCACGAGCAGTACTTC CASSLGTAHEQYF
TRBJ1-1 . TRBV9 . TGTGCCAGCAGCCCGATGATACAGGGAGGAATCCTCACTGAAGCTTTCTTT CASSPMIQGGILTEAFF
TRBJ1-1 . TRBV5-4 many TGTGCCAGCACCTTTGTAAACGGGGGGACTGAAGCTTTCTTT CASTFVNGGTEAFF
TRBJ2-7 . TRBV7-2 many TGTGCCAGCAGCTCTCGGGACTTCTCCTACGAGCAGTACTTC CASSSRDFSYEQYF
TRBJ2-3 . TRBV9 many TGTGCCAGCAGCGTAGTAGATAGGGAGTTTACAGATACGCAGTATTTT CASSVVDREFTDTQYF
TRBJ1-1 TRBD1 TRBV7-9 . TGTGCCAGCAGCTTAGCGCAGGGGACAGTAGACACTGAAGCTTTCTTT CASSLAQGTVDTEAFF
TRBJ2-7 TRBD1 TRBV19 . TGTGCCAGTAGCGGACAGGGGGCCGCCTACGAGCAGTACTTC CASSGQGAAYEQYF